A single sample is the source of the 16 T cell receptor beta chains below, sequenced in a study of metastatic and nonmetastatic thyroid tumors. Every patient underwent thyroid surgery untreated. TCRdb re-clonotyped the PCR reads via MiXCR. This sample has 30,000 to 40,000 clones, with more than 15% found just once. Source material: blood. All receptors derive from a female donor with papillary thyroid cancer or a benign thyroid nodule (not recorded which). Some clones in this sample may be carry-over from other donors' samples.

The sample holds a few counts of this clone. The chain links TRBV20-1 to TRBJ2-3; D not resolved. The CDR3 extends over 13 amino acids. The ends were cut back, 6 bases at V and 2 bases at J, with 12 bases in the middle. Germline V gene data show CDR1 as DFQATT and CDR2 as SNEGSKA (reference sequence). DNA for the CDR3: TGCAGTGCCAGCCACCCAACCACAGATACGCAGTATTTT. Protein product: CSASHPTTDTQYF.

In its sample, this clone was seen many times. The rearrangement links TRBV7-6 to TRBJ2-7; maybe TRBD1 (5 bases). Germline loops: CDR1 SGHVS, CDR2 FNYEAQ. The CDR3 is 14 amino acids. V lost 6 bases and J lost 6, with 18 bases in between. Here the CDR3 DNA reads TGTGCCAGCAGGCTGCTACTTCAGGGCGGCGAGCAGTACTTC. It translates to CASRLLLQGGEQYF.

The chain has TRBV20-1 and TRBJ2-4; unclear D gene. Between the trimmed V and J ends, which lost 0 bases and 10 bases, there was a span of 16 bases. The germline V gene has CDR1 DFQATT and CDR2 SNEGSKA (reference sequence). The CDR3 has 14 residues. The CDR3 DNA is TGCAGTGCTAGAGATCCTAGGGATTTAGGAATTCAGTACTTC. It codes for CSARDPRDLGIQYF.

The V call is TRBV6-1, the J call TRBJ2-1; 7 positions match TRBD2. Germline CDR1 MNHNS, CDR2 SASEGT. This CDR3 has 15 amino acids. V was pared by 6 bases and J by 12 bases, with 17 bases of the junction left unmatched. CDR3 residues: CASRQQWAGVSLQFF. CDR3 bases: TGTGCCAGCAGGCAACAGTGGGCGGGAGTATCCCTGCAGTTCTTC.

CDR3 nucleotides: TGTGCCAGCAGTCGAACCGAAGGGTACACTGAAGCTTTCTTT. Its translation is CASSRTEGYTEAFF. The chain employs TRBV6-2 or TRBV6-3 and TRBJ1-1, with D unclear. The CDR3 covers 14 residues. Trimming stripped 5 bases from V and 3 bases from J, with 13 bases between. Germline V gene sequence: CDR1 MNHEY, CDR2 SVGEGT.

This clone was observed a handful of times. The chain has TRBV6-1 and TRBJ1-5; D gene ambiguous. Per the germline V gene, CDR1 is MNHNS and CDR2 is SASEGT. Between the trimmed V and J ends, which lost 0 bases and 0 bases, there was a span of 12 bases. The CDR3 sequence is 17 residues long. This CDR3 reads CASSEALCTDSNQPQHF. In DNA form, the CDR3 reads TGTGCCAGCAGTGAAGCGCTCTGTACAGATAGCAATCAGCCCCAGCATTTT.

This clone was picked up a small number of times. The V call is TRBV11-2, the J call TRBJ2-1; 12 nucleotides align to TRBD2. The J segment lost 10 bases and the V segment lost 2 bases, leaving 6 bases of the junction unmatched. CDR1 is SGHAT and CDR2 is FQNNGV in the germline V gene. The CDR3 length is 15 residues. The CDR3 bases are TGTGCCAGCAGCTTACAACTAGCGGGAGGTTGGGAGCAGTTCTTC. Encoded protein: CASSLQLAGGWEQFF.

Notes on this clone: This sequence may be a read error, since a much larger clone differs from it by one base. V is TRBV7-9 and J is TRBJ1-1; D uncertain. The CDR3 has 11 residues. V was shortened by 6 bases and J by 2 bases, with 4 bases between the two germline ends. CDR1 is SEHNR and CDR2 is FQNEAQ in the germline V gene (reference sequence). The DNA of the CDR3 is TGTGCCAGCAGTAGTAACACTGAAGCTTTCTTT. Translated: CASSSNTEAFF.

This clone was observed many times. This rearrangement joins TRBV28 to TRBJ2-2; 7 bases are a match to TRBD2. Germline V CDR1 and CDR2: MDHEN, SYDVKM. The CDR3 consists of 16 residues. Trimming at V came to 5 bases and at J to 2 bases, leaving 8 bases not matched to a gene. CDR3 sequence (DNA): TGTGCCAGCAGTCTACTTAGCGGGCGTAACACCGGGGAGCTGTTTTTT. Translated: CASSLLSGRNTGELFF.

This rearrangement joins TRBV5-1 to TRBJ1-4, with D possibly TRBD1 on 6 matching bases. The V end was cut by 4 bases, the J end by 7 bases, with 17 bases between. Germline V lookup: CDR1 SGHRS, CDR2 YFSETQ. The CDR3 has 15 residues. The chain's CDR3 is CASSTLTGSGEKLFF. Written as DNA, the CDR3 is TGCGCCAGCAGCACCCTAACAGGGAGTGGTGAAAAACTGTTTTTT. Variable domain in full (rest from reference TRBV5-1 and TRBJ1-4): KAGVTQTPRYLIKTRGQQVTLSCSPISGHRSVSWYQQTPGQGLQFLFEYFSETQRNKGNFPGRFSGRQFSNSRSEMNVSTLELGDSALYLCASSTLTGSGEKLFFGSGTQLSVL.

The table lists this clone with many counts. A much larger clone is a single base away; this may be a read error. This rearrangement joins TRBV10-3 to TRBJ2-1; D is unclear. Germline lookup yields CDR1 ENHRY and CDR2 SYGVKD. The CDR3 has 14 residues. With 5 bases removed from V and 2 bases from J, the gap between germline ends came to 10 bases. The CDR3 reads CAISSEAPYNEQFF. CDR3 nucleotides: TGTGCCATCAGTTCAGAAGCCCCCTACAATGAGCAGTTCTTC.

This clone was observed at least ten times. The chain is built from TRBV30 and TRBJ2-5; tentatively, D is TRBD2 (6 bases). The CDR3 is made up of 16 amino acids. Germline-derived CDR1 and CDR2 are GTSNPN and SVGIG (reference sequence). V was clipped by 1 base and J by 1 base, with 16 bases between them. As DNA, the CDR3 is TGTGCCTGGAGTGAGGTCGGAGGGAGCCTCCAAGAGACCCAGTACTTC. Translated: CAWSEVGGSLQETQYF.

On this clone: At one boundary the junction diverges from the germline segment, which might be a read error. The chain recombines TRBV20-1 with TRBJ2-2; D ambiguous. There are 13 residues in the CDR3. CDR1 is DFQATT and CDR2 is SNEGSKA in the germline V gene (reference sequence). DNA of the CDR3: TGCAGTGCTCACTGGGCCTCGTCCGGGCAGCTGTTTTTT. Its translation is CSAHWASSGQLFF.

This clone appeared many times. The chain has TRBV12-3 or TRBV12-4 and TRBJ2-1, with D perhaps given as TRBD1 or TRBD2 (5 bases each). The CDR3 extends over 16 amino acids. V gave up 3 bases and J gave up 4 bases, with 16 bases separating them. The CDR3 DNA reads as TGTGCCAGCAGTTTTATAGGGACGGGTATATACAATGAGCAGTTCTTC. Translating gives CASSFIGTGIYNEQFF.

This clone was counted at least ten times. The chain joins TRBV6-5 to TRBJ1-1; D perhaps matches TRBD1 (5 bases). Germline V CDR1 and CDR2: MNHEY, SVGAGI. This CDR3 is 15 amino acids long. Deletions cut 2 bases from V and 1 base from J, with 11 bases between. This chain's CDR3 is CASSYADRQNTEAFF. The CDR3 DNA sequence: TGTGCCAGCAGTTACGCTGACAGACAGAACACTGAAGCTTTCTTT.

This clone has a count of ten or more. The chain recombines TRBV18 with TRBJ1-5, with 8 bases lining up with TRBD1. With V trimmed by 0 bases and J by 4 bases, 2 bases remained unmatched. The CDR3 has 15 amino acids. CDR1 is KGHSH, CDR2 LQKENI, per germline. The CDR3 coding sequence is TGTGCCAGCTCACCACCTGGACAGGGAAATCAGCCCCAGCATTTT. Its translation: CASSPPGQGNQPQHF.